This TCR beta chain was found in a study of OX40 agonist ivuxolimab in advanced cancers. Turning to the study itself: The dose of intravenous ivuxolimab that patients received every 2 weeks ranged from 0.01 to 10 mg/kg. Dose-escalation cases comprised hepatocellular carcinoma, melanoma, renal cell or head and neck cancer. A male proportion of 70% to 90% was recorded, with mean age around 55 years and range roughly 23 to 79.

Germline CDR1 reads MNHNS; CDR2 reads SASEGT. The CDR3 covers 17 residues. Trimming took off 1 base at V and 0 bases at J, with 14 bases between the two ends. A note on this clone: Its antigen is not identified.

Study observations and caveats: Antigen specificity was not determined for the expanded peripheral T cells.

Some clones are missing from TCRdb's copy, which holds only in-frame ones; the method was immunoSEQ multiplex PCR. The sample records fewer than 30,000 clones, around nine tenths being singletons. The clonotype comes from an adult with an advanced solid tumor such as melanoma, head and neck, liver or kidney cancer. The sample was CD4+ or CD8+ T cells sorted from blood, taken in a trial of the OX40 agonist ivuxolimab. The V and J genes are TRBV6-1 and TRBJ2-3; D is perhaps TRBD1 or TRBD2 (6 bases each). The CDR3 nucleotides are TGTGCCAGCAGTGAAGGTATACGGGGGCCTAGCACAGATACGCAGTATTTT. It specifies CASSEGIRGPSTDTQYF.